This TCR beta chain comes out of a study of blood T cell repertoires in COVID-19. There are 13 residues in the CDR3. The V gene's germline CDR1 is LNHDA and CDR2 SQIVND (reference sequence). V lost 3 bases and J 0 bases, leaving 5 bases between the germline ends. In the source study's methods: Nucleated cell number was recorded as an estimate derived from reference gene primer amplification. Sequencing was performed with immunoSEQ multiplex PCR; in TCRdb, only in-frame clones are kept and a portion is missing. From that table come the V and J calls and clone size; the DNA was used to work out D and trimming. The sample records around 230,000 clones, 88% being singletons.

This receptor was identified in a woman aged 40-49 years with acute COVID-19. V and J are TRBV19 and TRBJ1-1; D remains unclear. The specimen was PBMCs or T cells enriched from blood (not recorded which). The CDR3 region is CASSMSLNTEAFF. Written as DNA, the CDR3 is TGTGCCAGTAGTATGTCGTTGAACACTGAAGCTTTCTTT.